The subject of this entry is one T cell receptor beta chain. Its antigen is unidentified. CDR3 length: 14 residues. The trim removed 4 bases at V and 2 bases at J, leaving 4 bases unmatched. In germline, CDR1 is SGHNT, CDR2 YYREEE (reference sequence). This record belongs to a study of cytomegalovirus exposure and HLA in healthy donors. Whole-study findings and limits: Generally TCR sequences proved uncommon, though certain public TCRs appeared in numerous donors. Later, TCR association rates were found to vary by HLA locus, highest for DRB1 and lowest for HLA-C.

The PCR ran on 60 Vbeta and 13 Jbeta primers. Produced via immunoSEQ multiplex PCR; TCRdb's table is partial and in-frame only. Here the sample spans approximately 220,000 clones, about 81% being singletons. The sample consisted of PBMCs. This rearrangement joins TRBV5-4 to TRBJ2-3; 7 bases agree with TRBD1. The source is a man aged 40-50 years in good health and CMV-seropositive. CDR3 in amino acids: CASSGGQFTDTQYF. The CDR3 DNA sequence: TGTGCCAGCAGCGGGGGACAGTTCACAGATACGCAGTATTTT.